The entry that follows covers one T cell receptor (beta chain) sequence. Its antigen is unknown. The sample is drawn from a study of T cell responses to AZD1222 COVID-19 vaccine. Study as a whole: Second-dose groups at about 4 or about 12 weeks were pooled.

CDR1 and CDR2 (germline): LNHNV, YYDKDF (reference sequence). V was clipped by 0 bases and J by 3 bases, with 9 bases between them. This CDR3 is built from 15 residues. Clones were read by immunoSEQ multiplex PCR, and TCRdb kept only the in-frame ones, dropping some. The table lists 140,000 to 150,000 clones, approximately 90% of them singletons. Broader study findings: Two doses of AZD1222 preceded a rise in Spike-specific TCR breadth and depth. No repertoire was sampled before or during the peak T cell response, only after it. Among the donors, most were white British and more were female, and clonal diversity was possibly underestimated.

The V and J genes are TRBV15 and TRBJ2-1; D unclear. The sequenced sample was peripheral blood, obtained on day 0 of AZD1222 vaccination. This receptor was obtained from an adult in good health. The chain's CDR3 is CATSRDGRVYNEQFF. CDR3 nucleotides: TGTGCCACCAGCAGAGATGGACGGGTCTACAATGAGCAGTTCTTC.